This T cell receptor beta chain was sequenced during a study of beta chain features in type 1 diabetes. Germline CDR1 is DFQATT and CDR2 is SNEGSKA (reference sequence). CDR3 length equals 11 residues. V dropped 7 bases and J dropped 4 bases, with 11 bases sitting between them. Of the isolated RNA, all was reverse transcribed, and so the sequenced material was expressed TCRB transcripts. TCRdb keeps only in-frame clones here, not all; method: immunoSEQ multiplex PCR. The sample has about 640,000 clones, around an eighth seen once; the top ten hold more than 0.1%. Broader study findings: The naive, central memory and Treg TCRB repertoires looked more alike in patients than they did in healthy donors. When Type 1 diabetes patients were examined, their TCRB CDR3s proved moderately but significantly shorter in all four CD4+ subsets.

There was one heparinised blood draw per donor, averaging approximately 120 mL. Sorting produced populations that all topped 95% purity. Concerning this clone itself: Its target is not known.

The chain has TRBV20-1 and TRBJ2-7, with D uncertain. This sequence originates from a man aged 30-40 years with type 1 diabetes. Material: naive CD4+ T cells from blood. As DNA, the CDR3 is TGCAGTGTCAGACGAGAATACGAGCAGTACTTC. It encodes CSVRREYEQYF.